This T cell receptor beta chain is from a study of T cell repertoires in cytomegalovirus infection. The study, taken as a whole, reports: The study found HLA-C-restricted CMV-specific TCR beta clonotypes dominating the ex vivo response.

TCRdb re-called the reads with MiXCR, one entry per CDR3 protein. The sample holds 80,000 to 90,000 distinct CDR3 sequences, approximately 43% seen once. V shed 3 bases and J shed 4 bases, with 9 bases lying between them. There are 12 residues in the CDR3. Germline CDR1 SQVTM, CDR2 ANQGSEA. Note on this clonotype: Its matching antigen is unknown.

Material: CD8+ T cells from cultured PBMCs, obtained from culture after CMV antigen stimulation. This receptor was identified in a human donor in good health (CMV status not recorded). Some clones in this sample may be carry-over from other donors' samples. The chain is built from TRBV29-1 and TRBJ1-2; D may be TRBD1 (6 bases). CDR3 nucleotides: TGCAGCGTTGACAGGGGAGCCTATGGCTACACCTTC. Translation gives CSVDRGAYGYTF.